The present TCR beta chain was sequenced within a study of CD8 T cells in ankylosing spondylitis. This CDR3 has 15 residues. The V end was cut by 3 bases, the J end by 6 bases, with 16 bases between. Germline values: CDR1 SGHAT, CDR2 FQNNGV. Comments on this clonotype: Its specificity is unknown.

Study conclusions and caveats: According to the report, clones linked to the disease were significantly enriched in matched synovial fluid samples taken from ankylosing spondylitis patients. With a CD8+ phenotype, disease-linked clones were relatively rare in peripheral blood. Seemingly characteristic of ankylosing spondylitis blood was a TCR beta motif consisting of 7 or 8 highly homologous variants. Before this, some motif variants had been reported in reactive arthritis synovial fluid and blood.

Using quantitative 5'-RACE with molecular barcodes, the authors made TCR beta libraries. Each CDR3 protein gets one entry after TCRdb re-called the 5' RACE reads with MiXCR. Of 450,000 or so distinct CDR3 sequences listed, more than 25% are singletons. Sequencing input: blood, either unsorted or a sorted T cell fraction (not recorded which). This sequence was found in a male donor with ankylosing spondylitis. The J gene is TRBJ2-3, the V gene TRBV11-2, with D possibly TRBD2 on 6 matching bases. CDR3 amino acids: CASSLDGSFYDTQYF. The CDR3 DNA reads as TGTGCCAGCAGCTTGGACGGGAGTTTCTACGATACGCAGTATTTT.